This record looks at one TCR beta chain sequence and its context. The specificity of this receptor is unknown. Base qualities are not recorded, but no much larger clone differs from it by a single base. The germline V gene supplies CDR1 SGHTA and CDR2 FQGNSA. Trimming removed 2 bases from V and 3 bases from J, leaving 11 bases between the germline ends. CDR3 length: 15 amino acids, cysteine to phenylalanine. Left in the record is the CDR3 DNA by itself, 45 bases read in frame from the first base. The CDR3 regions of human TCRbeta chains were analyzed by immunosequencing. As for how the authors treated the data: Repertoire TCRs were matched against a reference library of SARS-CoV-2-specific TCRs generated with the MIRA antigen-specificity platform. Breadth meant the fraction of unique TCRs that were SARS-CoV-2-associated, whereas depth meant the fraction of total T cells that were SARS-CoV-2-associated. Each spike-specific TCR was assigned to its reactive spike region and to a CD4 or CD8 class using the MIRA data. Log10-transformed breadth and depth values were compared by one-way ANOVA with Sidak's multiple comparisons tests. Held by TCRdb, this immuneACCESS table contains in-frame sequences only and omits some clones. Under half of the omission traces to an unresolved V gene where checked; the cause of the rest is unknown. D and trimming come from the DNA, and the V and J calls and clone size come from that table. The sample table contains about 89,000 clones; only one count was recorded for 75% to 95% of them. The ten largest clonotypes hold about 9.9% of the sample.

The label giving this sample's time point can be read as: about 28 days (+/-7) after the second vaccine dose. AZD1222 recipients given second doses at about 4 weeks or at about 12 weeks were pooled, since spike-specific TCR depth and breadth were not found to differ between the two schedules. Vaccinee samples were obtained from the UK trials COV001 and COV002, which included a single-blind randomized controlled phase 2/3 trial of AZD1222 (ChAdOx1 nCoV-19) in healthy adults. For TCRbeta chain sequencing, PBMC samples from trial participants were taken at day 0 and at day 28 after the second dose. The entry originates in a study of T cell responses to AZD1222 COVID-19 vaccine (dated by TCRdb to about 2021). Context from the whole study: TCR sequencing was performed for more than 230 trial participants, of whom roughly 200 were given two doses of AZD1222 and around 25 were given two doses of MenACWY control vaccine. Enrollment into the trials was organized by age into subgroups of 18-55, 56-69 and 70-plus years, and those subgroups contained roughly 150, 30 and 60 TCR-sequenced participants, respectively. Broad study findings and their caveats: Conclusions about previously exposed vaccinees are limited because only six or seven AZD1222 recipients were SARS-CoV-2 seropositive at baseline. A significant rise in spike-specific TCR breadth and depth was observed after two AZD1222 doses relative to day 0 and relative to MenACWY recipients. Participants were mostly white British, with more females than males. The authors suggested clonal diversity may have been underestimated. The whole spike protein was spanned by vaccine-associated CD4 TCRs, and dominant responses were seen in regions 160-218 and 743-854. No day 14 peak-response samples were available, so repertoires were characterized only after the peak T cell response. In the small 56-69-year group, the increase in depth fell short of significance, most likely because of low power. Reportedly, close to half of the unique spike-specific TCRs recognized epitopes lying outside the regions that are mutated in the B.1.351 and B.1.1.7 variants.

The origin of this receptor is an adult who received the AZD1222 COVID-19 vaccine. The sample was peripheral blood, taken 28 days after the second AZD1222 dose. The chain joins TRBV7-2 to TRBJ1-5; no D gene can be assigned with confidence. In nucleotides, the sequence is TGTGCCAGCAGCTTAAGGGCGTATCTCAATCAGCCCCAGCATTTT. This translates into CASSLRAYLNQPQHF.